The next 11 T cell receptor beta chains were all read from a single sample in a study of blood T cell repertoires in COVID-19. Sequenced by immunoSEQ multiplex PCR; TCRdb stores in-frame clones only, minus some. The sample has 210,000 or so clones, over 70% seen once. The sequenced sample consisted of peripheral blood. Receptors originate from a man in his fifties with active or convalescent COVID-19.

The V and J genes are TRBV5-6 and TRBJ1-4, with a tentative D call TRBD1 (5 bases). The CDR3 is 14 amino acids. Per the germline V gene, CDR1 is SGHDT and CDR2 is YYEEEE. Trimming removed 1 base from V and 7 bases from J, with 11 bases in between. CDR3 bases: TGTGCCAGCAGCTTGCTCCAGGGTGGTGAAAAACTGTTTTTT. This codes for CASSLLQGGEKLFF.

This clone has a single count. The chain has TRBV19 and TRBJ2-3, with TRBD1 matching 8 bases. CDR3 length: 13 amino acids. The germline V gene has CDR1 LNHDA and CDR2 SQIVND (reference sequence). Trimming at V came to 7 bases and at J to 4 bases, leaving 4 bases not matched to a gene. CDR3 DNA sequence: TGTGCCAGTAATCAGGGGGCCGCAGATACGCAGTATTTT. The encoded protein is CASNQGAADTQYF.

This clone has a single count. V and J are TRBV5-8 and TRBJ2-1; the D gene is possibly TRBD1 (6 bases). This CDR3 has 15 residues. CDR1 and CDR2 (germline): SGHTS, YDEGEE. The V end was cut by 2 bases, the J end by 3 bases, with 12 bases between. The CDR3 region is CASSFRQGSYNEQFF. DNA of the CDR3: TGTGCCAGCAGCTTTCGGCAGGGGAGCTACAATGAGCAGTTCTTC. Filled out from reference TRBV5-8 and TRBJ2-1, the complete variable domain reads EAGVTQSPTHLIKTRGQQATLRCSPISGHTSVYWYQQALGLGLQFLLWYDEGEERNRGNFPPRFSGRQFPNYSSELNVNALELEDSALYLCASSFRQGSYNEQFFGPGTRLTVL.

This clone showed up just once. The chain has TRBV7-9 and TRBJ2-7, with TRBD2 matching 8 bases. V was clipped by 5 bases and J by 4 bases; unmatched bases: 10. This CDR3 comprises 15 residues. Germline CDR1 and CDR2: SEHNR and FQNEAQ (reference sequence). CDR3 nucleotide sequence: TGTGCCAGCAGCCCCCGGGAGGGGGAGGGATACGAGCAGTACTTC. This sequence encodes CASSPREGEGYEQYF.

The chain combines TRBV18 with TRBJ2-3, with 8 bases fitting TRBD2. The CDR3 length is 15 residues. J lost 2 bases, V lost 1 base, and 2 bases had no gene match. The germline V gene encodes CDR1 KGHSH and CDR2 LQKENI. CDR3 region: CASSPRRGATDTQYF. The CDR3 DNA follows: TGTGCCAGCTCACCACGGCGGGGGGCCACAGATACGCAGTATTTT.

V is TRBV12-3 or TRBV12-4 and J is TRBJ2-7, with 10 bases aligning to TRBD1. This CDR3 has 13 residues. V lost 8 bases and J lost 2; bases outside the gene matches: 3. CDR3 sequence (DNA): TGTGCCAGCCGGACAGGGGGGACCTACGAGCAGTACTTC. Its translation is CASRTGGTYEQYF.

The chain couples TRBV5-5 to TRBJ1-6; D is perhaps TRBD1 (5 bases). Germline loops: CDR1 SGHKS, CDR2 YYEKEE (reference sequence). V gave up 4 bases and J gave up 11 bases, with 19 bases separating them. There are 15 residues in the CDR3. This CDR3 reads CASSPSDKALTPLHF. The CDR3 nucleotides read TGTGCCAGCAGCCCGTCGGACAAAGCCCTAACACCCCTCCACTTT. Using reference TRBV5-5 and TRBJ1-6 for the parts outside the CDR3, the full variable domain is DAGVTQSPTHLIKTRGQQVTLRCSPISGHKSVSWYQQVLGQGPQFIFQYYEKEERGRGNFPDRFSARQFPNYSSELNVNALLLGDSALYLCASSPSDKALTPLHFGNGTRLTVT.

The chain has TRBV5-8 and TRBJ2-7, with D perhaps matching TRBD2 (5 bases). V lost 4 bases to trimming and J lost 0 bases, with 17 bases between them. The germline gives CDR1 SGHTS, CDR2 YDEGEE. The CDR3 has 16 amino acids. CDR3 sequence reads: CASSHIRRFSSYEQYF. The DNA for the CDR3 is TGTGCCAGCAGCCACATTAGGAGGTTCTCCTCCTACGAGCAGTACTTC.

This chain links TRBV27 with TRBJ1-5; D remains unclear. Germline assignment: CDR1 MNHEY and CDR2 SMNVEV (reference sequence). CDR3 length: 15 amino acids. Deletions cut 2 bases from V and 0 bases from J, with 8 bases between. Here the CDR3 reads CASSLGHNSNQPQHF. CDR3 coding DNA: TGTGCCAGCAGTTTAGGCCACAATAGCAATCAGCCCCAGCATTTT.

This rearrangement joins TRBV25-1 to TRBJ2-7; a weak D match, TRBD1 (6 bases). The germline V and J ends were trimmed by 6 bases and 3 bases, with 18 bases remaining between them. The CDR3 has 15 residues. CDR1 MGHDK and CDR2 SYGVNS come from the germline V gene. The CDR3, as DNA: TGTGCCAGCAGGAAAACAGGGAGAAAGTTCTACGAGCAGTACTTC. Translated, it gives CASRKTGRKFYEQYF.

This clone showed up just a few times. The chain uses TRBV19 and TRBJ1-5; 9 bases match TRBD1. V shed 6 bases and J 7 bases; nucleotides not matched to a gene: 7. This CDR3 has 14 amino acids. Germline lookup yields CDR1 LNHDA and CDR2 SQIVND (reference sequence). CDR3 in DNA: TGTGCCAGTAGACTGACAGGGGGGGACCAGCCCCAGCATTTT. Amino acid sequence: CASRLTGGDQPQHF.